The source of this T cell receptor (beta chain) is a study of T cell repertoires in cytomegalovirus infection. The wider study: Use of recently identified HLA-C-restricted and well-studied HLA-B-restricted CMV epitopes was part of the study. It can be stated that public TCR beta signatures indicated CMV infection as well as a matching HLA type. Study-wide findings and caveats: The cumulative frequency of public TCR beta families distinguished individuals who carried CMV together with the relevant HLA. HLA-C-restricted TCR beta clonotypes specific for CMV led the ex vivo response.

This clonotype was recorded a few times. Its specificity is not known. TCRdb fed the reads into MiXCR, producing one record per CDR3 protein. The profile covers some 350,000 distinct CDR3 sequences, with about 34% appearing a single time and around an eighth taken by the ten largest. Germline CDR1 and CDR2: MNHEY and SVGEGT. The CDR3 totals 14 residues. Between the trimmed V and J ends, which lost 0 bases and 4 bases, there was a span of 9 bases. The rearrangement uses TRBV6-2 or TRBV6-3 and TRBJ1-2, with unresolved D. The sample was cultured PBMCs, taken from culture after CMV antigen stimulation. This clonotype was obtained from a human donor in good health (CMV status not recorded). Some clones in this sample may be carry-over from other donors' samples. The CDR3 loop is CASSYSLSSYGYTF. DNA of the CDR3: TGTGCCAGCAGTTACTCGCTGTCCTCCTATGGCTACACCTTC.